These 10 T cell receptor beta chains came from one sample sequenced in a study of graft-versus-host responses after intestinal transplantation. Repertoires were generated with immunoSEQ multiplex PCR, while TCRdb's copy carries only in-frame clones and drops some. The data hold about 57,000 clones, with roughly 90% observed a single time. The sequencing used PBMCs, collected 26 days after transplant. The source of these receptors is a human patient who received an intestinal transplant, so some T cells may come from the graft donor.

The CDR3 protein is CASSSPGTGETNEKLFF. The CDR3 bases are TGTGCCAGCAGTTCTCCCGGGACAGGGGAAACTAATGAAAAACTGTTTTTT. The rearrangement uses TRBV28 and TRBJ1-4, with 10 bases lining up with TRBD1. This CDR3 spans 17 amino acids. Germline CDR1 MDHEN, CDR2 SYDVKM. The trim removed 4 bases at V and 1 base at J, leaving 6 bases unmatched. Using reference TRBV28 and TRBJ1-4 for the parts outside the CDR3, the full variable domain is DVKVTQSSRYLVKRTGEKVFLECVQDMDHENMFWYRQDPGLGLRLIYFSYDVKMKEKGDIPEGYSVSREKKERFSLILESASTNQTSMYLCASSSPGTGETNEKLFFGSGTQLSVL.

This clone ranks as medium-sized. V gene TRBV5-1 combines with J gene TRBJ2-2; TRBD1 aligns across 11 bases. CDR1 and CDR2 (germline): SGHRS, YFSETQ. The length of the CDR3 is 16 residues. Trimming took 4 bases from V and 5 from J; bases not matched to a gene: 7. DNA for the CDR3: TGCGCCAGCAGCCCCGCCGGACAGGGGGCGACCGGGGAGCTGTTTTTT. This sequence encodes CASSPAGQGATGELFF.

V is TRBV4-1 and J is TRBJ2-1; D is perhaps TRBD1 (5 bases). This CDR3 is 13 amino acids long. Germline CDR1 is MGHRA and CDR2 is YSYEKL. Trimming removed 2 bases from V and 10 bases from J, with 12 bases in between. The CDR3 loop reads CASSQLSGSEQFF. CDR3 nucleotides: TGCGCCAGCAGCCAACTTTCAGGGTCGGAGCAGTTCTTC.

The V and J genes are TRBV10-3 and TRBJ1-2; a possible D gene is TRBD1 (6 bases). This CDR3 has 14 residues. The V and J ends lost 6 bases and 5 bases respectively, with 16 bases between them. CDR1 ENHRY and CDR2 SYGVKD come from the germline V gene. The CDR3 DNA is TGTGCCATCAGCCGCGAGGACAGTTCGTATGGCTACACCTTC. It yields the protein CAISREDSSYGYTF.

This clone was recorded only once. The V gene is TRBV4-1, the J gene TRBJ1-2; 7 bases map to TRBD1. The V and J ends lost 3 bases and 4 bases, in that order; junction bases with no gene match: 8. CDR1 MGHRA and CDR2 YSYEKL come from the germline V gene. CDR3 length: 15 amino acids. DNA of the CDR3: TGCGCCAGCAGCCAGGAGACAGGGTCGACCTATGGCTACACCTTC. Its translation: CASSQETGSTYGYTF.

This clone was found once. This chain uses TRBV7-8 with TRBJ2-1; D is possibly TRBD2 (6 bases). The CDR3 is 14 amino acids. CDR1 and CDR2 (germline): SGHVS, FQNEAQ. Between the trimmed V and J ends, which lost 7 bases and 4 bases, there was a span of 14 bases. This CDR3 reads CASTRLGQYNEQFF. CDR3 bases: TGTGCCAGCACGCGACTAGGCCAGTACAATGAGCAGTTCTTC.

The V call is TRBV7-9, the J call TRBJ2-7, with 10 bases matching TRBD1. Unmatched junction bases numbered 5, after V lost 4 bases and J lost 5 bases. CDR3 length: 14 amino acids. Germline V gene lookup returns CDR1 SEHNR and CDR2 FQNEAQ (reference sequence). CDR3 bases: TGTGCCAGCAGCTCCGACAGGGGGCTTCACGAGCAGTACTTC. Encoded protein: CASSSDRGLHEQYF. The variable domain in full, completed from reference TRBV7-9 and TRBJ2-7, reads DTGVSQNPRHKITKRGQNVTFRCDPISEHNRLYWYRQTLGQGPEFLTYFQNEAQLEKSRLLSDRFSAERPKGSFSTLEIQRTEQGDSAMYLCASSSDRGLHEQYFGPGTRLTVT.

The V gene is TRBV4-2, the J gene TRBJ2-7, with D maybe TRBD1 (5 bases). The V gene's germline CDR1 is LGHNA and CDR2 YNFKEQ. The CDR3 loop spans 15 amino acids. V dropped 0 bases and J dropped 6 bases, with 15 bases sitting between them. Written as DNA, the CDR3 is TGTGCCAGCAGCCAAGATGGCACAGGTCCGGTCGAGCAGTACTTC. Amino acid sequence: CASSQDGTGPVEQYF.

The rearrangement joins TRBV5-1 to TRBJ1-3; a weak D match, TRBD1 (6 bases). Trimming took off 0 bases at V and 4 bases at J, with 11 bases between the two ends. The CDR3 runs to 15 residues. Germline lookup yields CDR1 SGHRS and CDR2 YFSETQ. The CDR3 DNA is TGCGCCAGCAGCTTGGATCAGGGGAGCGGAAACACCATATATTTT. Protein product: CASSLDQGSGNTIYF.

V usage is TRBV7-2 and J usage is TRBJ1-1; D is ambiguous. The CDR3 totals 12 residues. V shed 6 bases and J shed 0 bases, with 5 bases lying between them. From germline, CDR1 is SGHTA and CDR2 FQGNSA. In DNA form, the CDR3 reads TGTGCCAGCAGACTTATGAACACTGAAGCTTTCTTT. It codes for CASRLMNTEAFF.